The 9 T cell receptor beta chains in this list originate from one sample, sequenced in a study of T cells in localized non-small cell lung cancer. Sequencing used immunoSEQ multiplex PCR; TCRdb keeps in-frame clones, though not all of them. Of 55,000 to 75,000 clones listed, approximately 90% are singletons. The material sequenced was peripheral blood, taken before any cancer treatment. These receptors came from a man between 40 and 75 years old with stage I lung adenocarcinoma.

V is TRBV19 and J is TRBJ1-1, with TRBD1 matching 8 bases. There are 14 residues in the CDR3. V shed 8 bases and J 4 bases; nucleotides not matched to a gene: 9. Per the germline V gene, CDR1 is LNHDA and CDR2 is SQIVND (reference sequence). In DNA form, the CDR3 reads TGTGCCAGTTGCCGGACAGGGTCTAGCACTGAAGCTTTCTTT. Its translation: CASCRTGSSTEAFF.

V is TRBV4-2 and J is TRBJ1-5; 7 bases map to TRBD1. Germline values: CDR1 LGHNA, CDR2 YNFKEQ. The CDR3 loop spans 16 amino acids. Trimming took 4 bases from V and 7 from J; bases not matched to a gene: 13. DNA of the CDR3: TGTGCCAGCAGCCCTTCTAACAGGGGCAGCGGGCAGCCCCAGCATTTT. As protein: CASSPSNRGSGQPQHF.

The genes are TRBV28 and TRBJ2-5; tentatively, D is TRBD1 or TRBD2 (5 bases each). This CDR3 is 17 amino acids long. CDR1 is MDHEN, CDR2 SYDVKM, per germline. Trimming took 3 bases from V and 0 from J, leaving 17 bases between them. CDR3: CASSFTPPGTYQETQYF. In DNA, the CDR3 is TGTGCCAGCAGTTTCACTCCTCCCGGGACCTACCAAGAGACCCAGTACTTC.

J is TRBJ2-7 and V is TRBV11-2, with D perhaps matching TRBD2 (6 bases). Per germline, CDR1 SGHAT and CDR2 FQNNGV. The CDR3 sequence is 13 residues long. Trimming removed 6 bases at V and 5 bases at J, with 14 bases between. The CDR3 reads CASRHGGGNEQYF. CDR3 bases: TGTGCCAGCAGACACGGAGGCGGGAACGAGCAGTACTTC.

The chain uses TRBV7-9 and TRBJ2-1; D gene ambiguous. This CDR3 has 13 residues. V was shortened by 1 base and J by 8 bases, with 9 bases between the two germline ends. Per the germline V gene, CDR1 is SEHNR and CDR2 is FQNEAQ (reference sequence). The CDR3: CASSLGSGDEQFF. The DNA for the CDR3 is TGTGCCAGCAGCTTAGGATCCGGCGATGAGCAGTTCTTC.

The chain is built from TRBV29-1 and TRBJ2-7; TRBD1 is a possible D gene (6 bases). The CDR3 is 14 amino acids. CDR1 is SQVTM, CDR2 ANQGSEA, per germline. Trimming cost V 6 bases and J 3 bases, with 18 bases left between them. The CDR3 here is CSVAPLDRSYEQYF. DNA of the CDR3: TGCAGCGTCGCACCCCTTGACAGGAGCTACGAGCAGTACTTC.

The CDR3 loop reads CASSPRGHYKNIQYF. CDR3 coding DNA: TGTGCCAGCAGCCCGCGGGGACATTACAAAAACATTCAGTACTTC. This sequence joins TRBV7-2 and TRBJ2-4; the D gene could be TRBD1 or TRBD2 (6 bases each). Germline CDR1 SGHTA, CDR2 FQGNSA. The V gene lost 5 bases and the J gene lost 3 bases, with 14 bases spanning the gap. CDR3 size: 15 residues.

This chain links TRBV7-2 with TRBJ1-1; D is uncertain. The V gene lost 5 bases and the J gene lost 1 base, with 14 bases spanning the gap. The CDR3 is made up of 15 amino acids. Germline V gives CDR1 SGHTA, CDR2 FQGNSA. The CDR3 nucleotides are TGTGCCAGCAGCCCCGCGGGCGGAAGGAACACTGAAGCTTTCTTT. It codes for CASSPAGGRNTEAFF.

This chain links TRBV6-5 with TRBJ1-2, with a tentative D call TRBD1 (6 bases). The CDR3 spans 14 residues. The V end was cut by 6 bases, the J end by 4 bases, with 15 bases between. Germline CDR1 reads MNHEY; CDR2 reads SVGAGI. CDR3 in amino acids: CASRRKGQFYGYTF. The CDR3 coding sequence is TGTGCCAGCAGACGGAAAGGACAGTTCTATGGCTACACCTTC.